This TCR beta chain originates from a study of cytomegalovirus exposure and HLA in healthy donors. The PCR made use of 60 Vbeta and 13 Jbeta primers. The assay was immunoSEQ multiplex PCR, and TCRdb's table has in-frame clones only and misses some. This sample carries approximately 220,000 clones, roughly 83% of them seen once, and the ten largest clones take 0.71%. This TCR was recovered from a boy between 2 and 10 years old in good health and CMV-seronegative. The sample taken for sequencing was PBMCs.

The CDR3 protein is CSVLGQGGLNTGELFF. The CDR3 bases are TGCAGCGTACTCGGACAGGGTGGCCTGAACACCGGGGAGCTGTTTTTT. The rearrangement links TRBV29-1 to TRBJ2-2; 8 bases fit TRBD1. The V gene's germline CDR1 is SQVTM and CDR2 ANQGSEA. Germline trimming cut 6 bases from V and 1 base from J; bases unmatched to any gene: 10. This CDR3 is built from 16 residues.